This T cell receptor beta chain came from a study of blood T cell dynamics during melanoma immunotherapy. V lost 0 bases, J lost 13 bases, and 2 bases stayed unmatched. Germline CDR1 reads SEHNR; CDR2 reads FQNEAQ (reference sequence). The CDR3 covers 12 residues. Produced via immunoSEQ multiplex PCR; TCRdb's table is partial and in-frame only. Here the sample spans more than 10,000 clones, about 93% being singletons. The time point was: week 3, after first cycle of checkpoint inhibitor. At 12 weeks after first infusion, RECIST 1.1 defined response for most patients. The chain is built from TRBV7-9 and TRBJ2-1, with 8 nucleotides matching TRBD1. The material sequenced was effector memory CD8+ T cells from blood, taken from a patient treated with checkpoint blockade. The receptor comes from a human donor with melanoma. The CDR3, as DNA: TGTGCCAGCAGCTTAGCCAGGGGGCGACAGTTCTTC. It codes for CASSLARGRQFF.